Listed here are 9 T cell receptor beta chains from one sample, sequenced in a study of blood T cells in healthy people across ages. Together with a sample-barcoded 5' primer, a J-beta primer mix was included in a second PCR lasting about 6 to 11 cycles. Each CDR3 protein is one row after TCRdb ran MiXCR on the 5' RACE reads. The data show around 1,900,000 distinct CDR3 sequences, with 30% to 40% seen just once and roughly 23% held by the top ten. The sample consisted of blood. The receptors were sampled from a human donor in good health.

CDR3 sequence (DNA): TGCAGTGCTAGTGACGTACAGGGATTTGACTATGGCTACACCTTC. This sequence encodes CSASDVQGFDYGYTF. The gene calls are TRBV20-1 and TRBJ1-2, with D perhaps matching TRBD1 (6 bases). The germline gives CDR1 DFQATT, CDR2 SNEGSKA (reference sequence). The CDR3 is 15 amino acids. Trimming pared 3 bases from V and 3 bases from J, leaving 17 bases between.

There are a few counts of this clonotype. The chain recombines TRBV7-2 with TRBJ1-2; 8 nucleotides match TRBD1. Per germline, CDR1 SGHTA and CDR2 FQGNSA. The V segment lost 6 bases and the J segment 5 bases; nucleotides outside the gene matches: 14. The CDR3 runs 16 residues. The CDR3 sequence: CASRIQAQQGGYGYTF. Written as DNA, the CDR3 is TGTGCCAGCAGGATACAGGCGCAACAGGGGGGATATGGCTACACCTTC.

This chain joins TRBV30 and TRBJ1-6; the D is unclear. Germline assignment: CDR1 GTSNPN and CDR2 SVGIG (reference sequence). The V and J ends lost 0 bases and 3 bases respectively, with 15 bases between them. This CDR3 contains 17 residues. The CDR3 DNA follows: TGTGCCTGGAGTGTACAGAAACTGGACGTCTATAATTCACCCCTCCACTTT. Protein sequence: CAWSVQKLDVYNSPLHF.

The J gene is TRBJ1-2, the V gene TRBV20-1; D is possibly TRBD1 (5 bases). Trimming took off 0 bases at V and 13 bases at J, with 24 bases between the two ends. There are 15 residues in the CDR3. Germline V gives CDR1 DFQATT, CDR2 SNEGSKA (reference sequence). The CDR3 DNA follows: TGCAGTGCTAGAGATTTTAAACGGGAGGTCTGGGGCAGCACCTTC. Translated, it gives CSARDFKREVWGSTF.

The rearrangement joins TRBV27 to TRBJ1-6, with D maybe TRBD1 (5 bases). The V and J ends lost 0 bases and 13 bases respectively, with 19 bases between them. The germline V gene encodes CDR1 MNHEY and CDR2 SMNVEV (reference sequence). This CDR3 is 16 amino acids long. The CDR3 loop reads CASSLSLGPPDSPLHF. CDR3 DNA: TGTGCCAGCAGTTTATCTTTGGGACCGCCAGACTCGCCCCTCCACTTT.

The chain combines TRBV4-1 with TRBJ1-1; D is ambiguous. The CDR3 has 18 residues. Trimming removed 0 bases at V and 0 bases at J, with 17 bases between. CDR1 MGHRA and CDR2 YSYEKL come from the germline V gene. DNA of the CDR3: TGCGCCAGCAGCCAAGATAGAGGAAGGAGGGCAGTGAACACTGAAGCTTTCTTT. It translates to CASSQDRGRRAVNTEAFF.

This chain connects TRBV20-1 to TRBJ2-1; 8 positions agree with TRBD2. This CDR3 region has 14 residues. Germline V lookup: CDR1 DFQATT, CDR2 SNEGSKA (reference sequence). J was trimmed by 9 bases and V by 4 bases; bases with no gene match: 11. The CDR3 DNA sequence: TGCAGTGCTATCGAGCGGGGGAGGTGCATTGAGCAGTTCTTC. Protein sequence: CSAIERGRCIEQFF.

This sequence joins TRBV4-1 and TRBJ2-4, with a weak D call TRBD1 (5 bases). CDR1 and CDR2 (germline): MGHRA, YSYEKL. The CDR3 sequence is 14 residues long. V gave up 1 base and J gave up 7 bases, with 11 bases separating them. CDR3 loop: CASSQGRQKNIQYF. In DNA form, the CDR3 reads TGCGCCAGCAGCCAAGGAAGACAGAAGAACATTCAGTACTTC.

V usage is TRBV12-3 or TRBV12-4 and J usage is TRBJ1-2; tentatively, D is TRBD1 (6 bases). Trimming pared 8 bases from V and 4 bases from J, leaving 14 bases between. This CDR3 region has 13 residues. DNA of the CDR3: TGTGCCAGCGAGGAGGGGGGGGGCTATGGCTACACCTTC. Protein sequence: CASEEGGGYGYTF.